The present T cell receptor (beta chain) was sequenced within a study of monozygotic twins with inflammatory bowel disease. TCRdb reprocessed the 5' RACE reads; each CDR3 protein has one entry and no DNA is given. The listing contains about 440,000 distinct CDR3 sequences. In germline, CDR1 is SGHRS, CDR2 YFSETQ. This CDR3 contains 16 residues. The V and J genes are TRBV5-1 and TRBJ2-7. This TCR came from a human donor with ulcerative colitis or Crohn's disease, or a healthy co-twin of an affected twin (not recorded which). Input material: blood. The CDR3 protein is CASSLNSDSSFYEQYF.